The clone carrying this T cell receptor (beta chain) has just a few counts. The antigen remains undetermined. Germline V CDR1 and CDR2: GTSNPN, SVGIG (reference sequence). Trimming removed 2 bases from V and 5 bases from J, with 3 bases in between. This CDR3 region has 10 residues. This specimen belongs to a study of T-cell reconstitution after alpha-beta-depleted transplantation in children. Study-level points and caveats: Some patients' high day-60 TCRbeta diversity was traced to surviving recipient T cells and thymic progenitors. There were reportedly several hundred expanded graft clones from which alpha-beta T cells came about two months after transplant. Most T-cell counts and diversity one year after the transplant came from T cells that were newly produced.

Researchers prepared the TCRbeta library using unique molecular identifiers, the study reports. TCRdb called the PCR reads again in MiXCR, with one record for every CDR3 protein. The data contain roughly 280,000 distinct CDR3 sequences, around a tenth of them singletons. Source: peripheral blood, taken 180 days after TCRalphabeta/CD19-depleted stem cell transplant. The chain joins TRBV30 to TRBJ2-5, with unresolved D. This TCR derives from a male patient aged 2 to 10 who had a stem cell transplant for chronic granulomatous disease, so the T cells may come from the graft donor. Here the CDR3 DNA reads TGTGCCTGGAGTTGGGAGACCCAGTACTTC. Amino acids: CAWSWETQYF.